The clone carrying this T cell receptor beta chain appeared once. The PCR employed 60 Vbeta primers together with 13 Jbeta primers. The repertoire was sequenced with immunoSEQ multiplex PCR; TCRdb's copy has only in-frame clones and lacks some. The data hold around 60,000 clones, with more than 70% observed a single time. This CDR3 is built from 14 residues. CDR1 is MNHEY and CDR2 is SMNVEV in the germline V gene (reference sequence). V was trimmed by 3 bases and J by 2 bases, leaving 9 bases between them. The record originates from a study of cytomegalovirus exposure and HLA in healthy donors. Sequenced sample: PBMCs. The chain has TRBV27 and TRBJ2-3; TRBD2 might be the D (5 bases). The clonotype was recovered from a man over 45 in good health and CMV-seropositive. The CDR3 is CASSFGGYTDTQYF. CDR3 coding DNA: TGTGCCAGCAGTTTCGGAGGTTACACAGATACGCAGTATTTT.